Below are 9 T cell receptor beta chains sequenced from a single sample in a study of blood T cell repertoires in COVID-19. Profiled with immunoSEQ multiplex PCR; TCRdb holds only in-frame clones, not every one. This table holds tens of thousands of clones, roughly 89% found once. The sample comprised peripheral blood. The receptor source for this set is a woman aged 55 to 70 with COVID-19, enrolled during active disease.

This chain joins TRBV2 and TRBJ2-1; TRBD2 matches at 8 bases. Trimming took 6 bases from V and 7 from J; bases not matched to a gene: 14. The CDR3 totals 16 residues. Germline CDR1 is SNHLY and CDR2 is FYNNEI. The DNA of the CDR3 is TGTGCCAGCAGGGCCTTGGGAGCGGGAGTGAAGAATGAGCAGTTCTTC. Translating it yields CASRALGAGVKNEQFF.

The V call is TRBV10-3, the J call TRBJ2-7, with D unresolved. The CDR3 covers 12 residues. Germline V gene data show CDR1 as ENHRY and CDR2 as SYGVKD. V was clipped by 1 base and J by 7 bases, with 8 bases between them. The CDR3 loop is CAISEFSYEQYF. DNA of the CDR3: TGTGCCATCAGTGAGTTCAGTTATGAGCAGTACTTC.

The chain uses TRBV28 and TRBJ1-5; D is undetermined. CDR1 and CDR2 (germline): MDHEN, SYDVKM. The ends were cut back, 3 bases at V and 6 bases at J, with 12 bases in the middle. The CDR3 is 14 residues long. The CDR3 spells CASSLMVGGQPQHF. The DNA of the CDR3 is TGTGCCAGCAGTTTGATGGTTGGCGGTCAGCCCCAGCATTTT. The full variable domain, in which reference TRBV28 and TRBJ1-5 provide the parts outside the CDR3, is DVKVTQSSRYLVKRTGEKVFLECVQDMDHENMFWYRQDPGLGLRLIYFSYDVKMKEKGDIPEGYSVSREKKERFSLILESASTNQTSMYLCASSLMVGGQPQHFGDGTRLSIL.

This rearrangement joins TRBV4-2 to TRBJ2-1; 10 bases match TRBD2. Germline values: CDR1 LGHNA, CDR2 YNFKEQ. Germline trimming cut 0 bases from V and 7 bases from J; bases unmatched to any gene: 3. The CDR3 covers 15 residues. The DNA of the CDR3 is TGTGCCAGCAGCCAAGATCGGACTAGCGGAAATGAGCAGTTCTTC. This encodes CASSQDRTSGNEQFF.

The J gene is TRBJ1-1, the V gene TRBV4-1; TRBD1 aligns across 8 bases. With V trimmed by 4 bases and J by 4 bases, 11 bases remained unmatched. Germline V gene lookup returns CDR1 MGHRA and CDR2 YSYEKL. This CDR3 is 16 amino acids long. CDR3 coding DNA: TGCGCCAGCAGCCCGATATCAGGGGGCGCGGGCACTGAAGCTTTCTTT. Translation gives CASSPISGGAGTEAFF.

The chain recombines TRBV2 with TRBJ2-2, with 14 bases matching TRBD2. Germline CDR1 reads SNHLY; CDR2 reads FYNNEI. This CDR3 has 15 residues. V lost 6 bases and J lost 6; bases outside the gene matches: 3. CDR3 sequence reads: CASRGTSGSAGELFF. The DNA for the CDR3 is TGTGCCAGCAGAGGGACTAGCGGGAGCGCCGGGGAGCTGTTTTTT.

The rearrangement uses TRBV6-5 and TRBJ2-3; possible D gene TRBD2, 6 bases. Germline V gene data show CDR1 as MNHEY and CDR2 as SVGAGI. The CDR3 has 14 amino acids. V lost 6 bases and J lost 2, with 12 bases in between. The CDR3 DNA is TGTGCCAGCAGGAGGGGACTTAACACAGATACGCAGTATTTT. It encodes CASRRGLNTDTQYF.

This clone was detected only once. The genes are TRBV13 and TRBJ1-1; D is perhaps TRBD1 (6 bases). Germline assignment: CDR1 PRHDT and CDR2 FYEKMQ (reference sequence). CDR3 size: 16 residues. V was clipped by 2 bases and J by 6 bases, with 19 bases between them. The CDR3 loop is CASSLRMTGSAAEAFF. CDR3 DNA: TGTGCCAGCAGCTTAAGAATGACAGGTTCGGCGGCTGAAGCTTTCTTT.

In regard to this clone: This sample includes further DNA sequences coding for the same CDR3. V and J are TRBV11-3 and TRBJ2-1; maybe TRBD2 (5 bases). Germline-derived CDR1 and CDR2 are SGHNT and YENEEA. Trimming took 0 bases from V and 13 from J, leaving 16 bases between them. This CDR3 comprises 14 residues. The CDR3 reads CASSLEALAKEQFF. CDR3 DNA: TGTGCCAGCAGCTTAGAGGCTTTAGCGAAGGAACAGTTCTTC.